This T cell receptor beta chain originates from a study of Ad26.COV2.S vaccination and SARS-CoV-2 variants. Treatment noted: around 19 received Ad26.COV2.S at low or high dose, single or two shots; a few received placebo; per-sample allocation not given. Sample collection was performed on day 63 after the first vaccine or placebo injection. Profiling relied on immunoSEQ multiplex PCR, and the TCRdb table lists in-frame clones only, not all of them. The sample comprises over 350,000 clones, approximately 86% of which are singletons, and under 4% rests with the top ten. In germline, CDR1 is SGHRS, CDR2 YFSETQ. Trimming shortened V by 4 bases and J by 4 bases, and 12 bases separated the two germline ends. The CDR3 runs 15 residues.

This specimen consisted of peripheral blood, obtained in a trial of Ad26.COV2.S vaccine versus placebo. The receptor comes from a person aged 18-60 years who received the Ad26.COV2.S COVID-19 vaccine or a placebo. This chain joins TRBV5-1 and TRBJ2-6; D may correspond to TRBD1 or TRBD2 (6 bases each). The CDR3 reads CASSPWGAGANVLTF. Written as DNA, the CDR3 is TGCGCCAGCAGCCCGTGGGGGGCCGGGGCCAACGTCCTGACTTTC.